This T cell receptor beta chain is drawn from a study of OX40 agonist ivuxolimab in advanced cancers. Study-wide context: Every 2 weeks, ivuxolimab was infused into the patients intravenously at between 0.01 and 10 mg/kg.

Produced via immunoSEQ multiplex PCR; TCRdb's table is partial and in-frame only. The table lists roughly 70,000 clones, 88% of them singletons. The sequence came from an adult with an advanced solid tumor such as melanoma, head and neck, liver or kidney cancer. The source was CD4+ or CD8+ T cells sorted from blood, collected in a trial of the OX40 agonist ivuxolimab.

CDR3 amino acids: CAWSVDRQAYEQYF. CDR3 in DNA: TGTGCCTGGAGTGTGGACAGGCAGGCCTACGAGCAGTACTTC. The V call is TRBV30, the J call TRBJ2-7; 7 nucleotides line up with TRBD1. The J segment lost 2 bases and the V segment lost 0 bases, leaving 4 bases of the junction unmatched. This CDR3 contains 14 residues. Germline V lookup: CDR1 GTSNPN, CDR2 SVGIG (reference sequence). Full variable domain (missing parts from reference TRBV30 and TRBJ2-7): SQTIHQWPATLVQPVGSPLSLECTVEGTSNPNLYWYRQAAGRGLQLLFYSVGIGQISSEVPQNLSASRPQDRQFILSSKKLLLSDSGFYLCAWSVDRQAYEQYFGPGTRLTVT.